This T cell receptor beta chain was sequenced for a study of T-cell reconstitution after alpha-beta-depleted transplantation in children. Unique molecular identifiers were incorporated during preparation of the TCRbeta library. TCRdb re-called the PCR reads through MiXCR, storing one row per CDR3 protein. The repertoire consists of 300,000 to 400,000 distinct CDR3 sequences, with 15% to 20% occurring once and the leading ten covering around 43%. This clonotype was seen only a few times. As yet, its antigen is unknown. General study results and limits: Surviving thymic progenitors and recipient T cells were the source of high TCRbeta diversity at day 60 in some patients. Roughly two months post-transplant, alpha-beta T cells reportedly originated from several hundred graft clones that had expanded. Newly produced T cells mostly accounted for T-cell counts and diversity one year post-transplant.

This receptor was taken from a male patient between 2 and 10 years old who had a stem cell transplant for acute lymphoblastic leukemia, so the T cells may come from the graft donor. The specimen comprised PBMCs, mostly from graft donor cells, sampled 360 days after TCRalphabeta/CD19-depleted stem cell transplant.

Here the CDR3 reads CASSPTIRGRGETQYF. The CDR3 nucleotides read TGCGCCAGCAGCCCCACAATAAGGGGGCGAGGAGAGACCCAGTACTTC. This chain links TRBV4-3 with TRBJ2-5, with TRBD1 matching 7 bases. The germline V gene encodes CDR1 LGHNA and CDR2 YSLEER. The trim removed 4 bases at V and 4 bases at J, leaving 12 bases unmatched. CDR3 size: 16 residues.